The 16 T cell receptor beta chains below come from one sample, sequenced in a study of Ad26.COV2.S vaccination and SARS-CoV-2 variants (dated by TCRdb to the early 2020s). Read against the paper, the sample's treatment or condition label means: around 19 received Ad26.COV2.S at low or high dose, single or two shots; a few received placebo; per-sample allocation not given. Repertoires of vaccine and placebo recipients were sequenced from samples taken on day 63 after the first injection. Libraries were built with the immunoSEQ multiplex PCR assay. The table comes from immuneACCESS by way of TCRdb, which keeps in-frame sequences with V and J called. Part of the clones is missing from these tables; in studies checked, under half for an unresolved V gene and the rest for unknown reasons. This sample has about 680,000 clones in its table, and roughly 90% of those were observed once. Roughly 1.5% of the sample is in the top ten clones.

The input for sequencing was peripheral blood, taken in a trial of Ad26.COV2.S vaccine versus placebo. These receptors were obtained from a person aged 18-65 years who received the Ad26.COV2.S COVID-19 vaccine or a placebo.

For the CDR3, the DNA is TGTGCCAGCAGCTTGGGACCGGTCTATTCACCCCTCCACTTT. It codes for CASSLGPVYSPLHF. The rearrangement joins TRBV5-8 to TRBJ1-6, with D uncertain. Germline assignment: CDR1 SGHTS and CDR2 YDEGEE. Between the trimmed V and J ends, which lost 0 bases and 8 bases, there was a span of 9 bases. This CDR3 spans 14 amino acids.

The chain is built from TRBV3-1 (or the pseudogene TRBV3-2) and TRBJ2-7; 14 bases map to TRBD2. The length of the CDR3 is 15 residues. In germline, CDR1 is LGHDT, CDR2 YNNKEL (reference sequence). V lost 4 bases, J lost 3 bases, and 2 bases stayed unmatched. The DNA for the CDR3 is TGTGCCAGCAGCCGAGGGACTAGCGGGGGCTACGAGCAGTACTTC. As protein: CASSRGTSGGYEQYF.

V gene TRBV2 combines with J gene TRBJ2-1; TRBD2 matches 10 bases. The CDR3 has 13 amino acids. Trimming took 7 bases from V and 8 from J; bases not matched to a gene: 5. The germline CDR1 and CDR2 sequences are SNHLY and FYNNEI. The chain's CDR3 is CASTGTSVDEQFF. CDR3 bases: TGTGCCAGCACCGGGACTAGCGTCGATGAGCAGTTCTTC.

The V call is TRBV25-1, the J call TRBJ1-1; D not certain. Between the trimmed V and J ends, which lost 3 bases and 6 bases, there was a span of 11 bases. CDR1 is MGHDK and CDR2 is SYGVNS in the germline V gene. The CDR3 has 13 residues. The CDR3 region is CASSDGVVPEAFF. The DNA of the CDR3 is TGTGCCAGCAGTGATGGGGTGGTCCCTGAAGCTTTCTTT.

This chain links TRBV10-2 with TRBJ1-6, with D possibly being TRBD1 (6 bases). CDR3 length: 15 amino acids. V lost 6 bases, J lost 3 bases, and 12 bases lay in between. Germline values: CDR1 WSHSY, CDR2 SAAADI. The CDR3 sequence is CASSNRESYNSPLHF. The DNA of the CDR3 is TGCGCCAGCAGCAACAGGGAGAGCTATAATTCACCCCTCCACTTT.

This clone was observed once. V is TRBV7-6 and J is TRBJ2-3; D is unresolved. Trimming removed 1 base at V and 4 bases at J, with 9 bases between. This CDR3 is 14 amino acids long. Germline V CDR1 and CDR2: SGHVS, FNYEAQ. The CDR3 loop is CASSLVFWSDTQYF. As DNA, the CDR3 is TGTGCCAGCAGCTTAGTTTTCTGGTCAGATACGCAGTATTTT.

The chain employs TRBV19 and TRBJ1-2; D might be TRBD1 (5 bases). The CDR3 length is 13 residues. Germline V gene lookup returns CDR1 LNHDA and CDR2 SQIVND (reference sequence). Trimming removed 3 bases from V and 5 bases from J, with 10 bases in between. The CDR3 region is CASSIRQGYGYTF. The CDR3, as DNA: TGTGCCAGTAGTATCCGTCAGGGATATGGCTACACCTTC.

By sample fraction, this clone is medium-sized. The rearrangement uses TRBV9 and TRBJ2-3; 8 positions match TRBD2. The J segment lost 4 bases and the V segment lost 3 bases, leaving 13 bases of the junction unmatched. The CDR3 is 17 residues long. Germline V gene sequence: CDR1 SGDLS, CDR2 YYNGEE. CDR3 sequence reads: CASSEGVGLDLSDTQYF. In DNA, the CDR3 is TGTGCCAGCAGCGAGGGGGTGGGACTAGATTTATCAGATACGCAGTATTTT.

As regards this clone: This sample also contains other DNA sequences that code for the same CDR3. The chain combines TRBV10-3 with TRBJ2-7; no firm D call. Per germline, CDR1 ENHRY and CDR2 SYGVKD. Trimming removed 6 bases from V and 3 bases from J, with 6 bases in between. The CDR3 loop spans 11 amino acids. Here the CDR3 reads CAISDLYEQYF. Here the CDR3 DNA reads TGTGCCATCAGCGACCTCTACGAGCAGTACTTC.

This clone has a single count. J is TRBJ2-7 and V is TRBV7-2; a possible D gene is TRBD2 (6 bases). V shed 1 base and J shed 6 bases, with 22 bases lying between them. CDR3 length: 17 residues. The germline gives CDR1 SGHTA, CDR2 FQGNSA. The CDR3 coding sequence is TGTGCCAGCAGCTTAGGTAGCGGAGGGGCCCTATTCGGCGAGCAGTACTTC. It codes for CASSLGSGGALFGEQYF.

The chain couples TRBV30 to TRBJ1-5; D is unclear. The germline V and J ends were trimmed by 2 bases and 3 bases, with 14 bases remaining between them. Germline V gene data show CDR1 as GTSNPN and CDR2 as SVGIG (reference sequence). CDR3 length: 15 residues. Here the CDR3 reads CAWSPPSSLNQPQHF. The CDR3 nucleotides are TGTGCCTGGAGTCCCCCCTCCAGCCTCAATCAGCCCCAGCATTTT.

The chain employs TRBV6-6 and TRBJ2-3, with TRBD2 matching over 9 bases. J was trimmed by 3 bases and V by 5 bases; bases with no gene match: 18. CDR1 is MNHNY, CDR2 SVGAGI, per germline (reference sequence). The CDR3 runs to 19 residues. The chain's CDR3 is CASSPWTLAGPPKTDTQYF. The CDR3 nucleotides read TGTGCCAGCAGTCCATGGACGCTAGCGGGGCCCCCAAAGACAGATACGCAGTATTTT.

V gene TRBV9 combines with J gene TRBJ1-5; a weak D match, TRBD1 (6 bases). From germline, CDR1 is SGDLS and CDR2 YYNGEE. This CDR3 spans 15 amino acids. V was clipped by 5 bases and J by 0 bases, with 12 bases between them. CDR3 protein: CASSGGGVSNQPQHF. CDR3 DNA sequence: TGTGCCAGCAGTGGAGGGGGGGTTAGCAATCAGCCCCAGCATTTT.

Only one count was recorded for this clone. The genes are TRBV27 and TRBJ2-1, with 9 bases identical to TRBD2. The CDR3 has 17 amino acids. The germline V gene has CDR1 MNHEY and CDR2 SMNVEV (reference sequence). J was trimmed by 5 bases and V by 2 bases; bases with no gene match: 10. CDR3 amino acids: CASSLTLRGGLDNEQFF. Written as DNA, the CDR3 is TGTGCCAGCAGTTTAACATTGCGGGGGGGCCTCGACAATGAGCAGTTCTTC.

J is TRBJ1-6 and V is TRBV7-3; 10 bases match TRBD1. The CDR3 covers 15 residues. The J segment lost 10 bases and the V segment lost 2 bases, leaving 5 bases of the junction unmatched. The V gene's germline CDR1 is SGHTA and CDR2 FQGTGA. CDR3 amino acids: CASSLEGQGYSPLHF. The CDR3, as DNA: TGTGCCAGCAGCTTAGAGGGACAGGGGTACTCACCCCTCCACTTT.

V usage is TRBV6-5 and J usage is TRBJ2-5; possibly TRBD1 or TRBD2 for D (5 bases each). The CDR3 covers 13 residues. The V gene lost 11 bases and the J gene lost 3 bases, with 16 bases spanning the gap. Germline V CDR1 and CDR2: MNHEY, SVGAGI. CDR3 sequence reads: CALARDVEETQYF. CDR3 nucleotides: TGTGCCTTAGCACGGGACGTCGAAGAGACCCAGTACTTC.